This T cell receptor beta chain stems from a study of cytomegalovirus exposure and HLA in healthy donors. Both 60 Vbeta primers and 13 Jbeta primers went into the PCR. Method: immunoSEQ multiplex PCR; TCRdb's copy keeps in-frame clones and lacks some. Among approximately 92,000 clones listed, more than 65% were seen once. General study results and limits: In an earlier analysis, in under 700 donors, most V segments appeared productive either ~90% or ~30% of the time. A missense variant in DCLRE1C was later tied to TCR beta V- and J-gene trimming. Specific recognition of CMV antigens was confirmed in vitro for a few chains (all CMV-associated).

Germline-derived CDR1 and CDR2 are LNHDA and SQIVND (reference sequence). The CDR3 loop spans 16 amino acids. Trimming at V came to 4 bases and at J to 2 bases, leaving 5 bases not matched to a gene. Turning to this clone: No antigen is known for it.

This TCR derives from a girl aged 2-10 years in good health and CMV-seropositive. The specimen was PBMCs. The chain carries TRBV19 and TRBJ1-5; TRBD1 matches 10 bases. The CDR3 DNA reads TGTGCCAGTAGTACCCGGGACAGGGGCGGCAATCAGCCCCAGCATTTT. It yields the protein CASSTRDRGGNQPQHF.